A selection of T cell receptor beta chains follows, all from one sample in a study of chemoradiotherapy in HPV16-positive cancers. Only in-frame clones appear in the TCRdb table, and some are missing; sequencing was by immunoSEQ multiplex PCR. The sample has 1,500 to 2,000 clones, about three quarters seen once. Sample: tumor tissue, taken from a patient who underwent chemoradiotherapy. The receptors come from a human donor with HPV-associated anogenital cancer. Both conserved end residues are part of each CDR3. The D gene is left open where the match is weak. Some rows have no size entry. The others give once, few or many, or a class for an expanded clone.

. TRBD2 TRBJ2-5 TRBV13 CASSLTSGGRMKYF TGTGCCAGCAGCTTAACTAGCGGGGGCCGCATGAAGTACTTC
. . TRBJ1-4 TRBV7-9 CASSRTHGGQLNEKLFF TGTGCCAGCAGCCGTACCCACGGAGGACAGCTTAATGAAAAACTGTTTTTT
few TRBD1 TRBJ1-2 TRBV27 CASSISTGLYGYTF TGTGCCAGCAGTATTTCGACAGGGCTCTATGGCTACACCTTC
. TRBD2 TRBJ2-7 TRBV6-5 CASRTSGVYEQYF TGTGCCAGCCGGACTAGCGGGGTCTACGAGCAGTACTTC
. . TRBJ1-2 TRBV5-4 CASSLILDPGGYTF TGTGCCAGCAGCCTGATCCTCGACCCGGGGGGCTACACCTTC
. . TRBJ2-1 TRBV9 CASSLAESSYNEQFF TGTGCCAGCAGCTTAGCGGAGAGCTCCTACAATGAGCAGTTCTTC
. . TRBJ1-2 TRBV4-2 CASSLNTNYGYTF TGTGCCAGCAGCTTGAACACCAACTATGGCTACACCTTC
. . TRBJ1-4 TRBV6-5 CASTSGGTNEKLFF TGTGCCAGCACTTCGGGGGGTACTAATGAAAAACTGTTTTTT
once TRBD2 TRBJ2-1 TRBV9 CASSVTSGRVNEQFF TGTGCCAGCAGCGTGACTAGCGGGAGGGTGAATGAGCAGTTCTTC
. TRBD1 TRBJ2-6 TRBV5-4 CASSQDRGAGANVLTF TGTGCCAGCAGCCAGGACAGGGGTGCTGGGGCCAACGTCCTGACTTTC
. . TRBJ1-2 TRBV28 CASSVLRDGYTF TGTGCCAGCAGTGTCCTCAGGGATGGCTACACCTTC
. TRBD1 TRBJ2-1 TRBV19 CASSPETGLSYNEQFF TGTGCCAGTAGTCCGGAGACAGGGCTCTCCTACAATGAGCAGTTCTTC
once . TRBJ2-2 TRBV7-9 CASSLLRQGGVTGELFF TGTGCCAGCAGCTTATTGCGACAGGGAGGAGTCACCGGGGAGCTGTTTTTT
. . TRBJ2-7 TRBV5-6 CASSLGTWTYEQYF TGTGCCAGCAGCCTCGGGACCTGGACCTACGAGCAGTACTTC
. TRBD2 TRBJ2-3 TRBV2 CASSDLSGRVSDTQYF TGTGCCAGCAGTGACCTTAGCGGGAGGGTCTCAGATACGCAGTATTTT
. TRBD1 TRBJ2-1 TRBV29-1 CSVVYALRDSYNEQFF TGCAGCGTAGTTTACGCCCTTAGGGACAGCTACAATGAGCAGTTCTTC
. . TRBJ1-2 TRBV2 CASSDRPINYGYTF TGTGCCAGCAGTGACCGCCCAATTAACTATGGCTACACCTTC
. . TRBJ2-2 TRBV5-4 CASSLEGGGRTGELFF TGTGCCAGCAGCTTGGAAGGGGGAGGTAGGACCGGGGAGCTGTTTTTT
. TRBD2 TRBJ2-6 TRBV30 CAWSGQPRVSGGKSGANVLTF TGTGCCTGGAGTGGGCAACCAAGGGTTAGCGGGGGCAAATCTGGGGCCAACGTCCTGACTTTC
. . TRBJ2-7 TRBV6-1 CASSRLTGEQYF TGTGCCAGCAGCCGACTTACCGGGGAGCAGTACTTC
. TRBD1 TRBJ2-5 TRBV27 CASSPTGGSQETQYF TGTGCCAGCAGCCCCACAGGGGGCTCCCAAGAGACCCAGTACTTC
. TRBD2 TRBJ2-2 TRBV6-4 CASSDSTSGSTGELFF TGTGCCAGCAGTGACTCGACTAGCGGGAGCACCGGGGAGCTGTTTTTT
. TRBD1 TRBJ2-7 TRBV7-8 CASSLGTGLEQYF TGTGCCAGCAGCCTTGGGACAGGGCTTGAGCAGTACTTC
. . TRBJ1-1 TRBV7-8 CASSLAQGSTEAFF TGTGCCAGCAGCTTAGCGCAGGGTAGCACTGAAGCTTTCTTT
. TRBD1 TRBJ1-5 TRBV6-1 CASKRTGGVQPQHF TGTGCCAGCAAACGGACAGGGGGCGTCCAGCCCCAGCATTTT
. TRBD1 TRBJ2-2 TRBV5-1 CASSDRDNTGELFF TGCGCCAGCAGTGACAGGGATAATACCGGGGAGCTGTTTTTT
. . TRBJ2-1 TRBV5-4 CASSSPKISYNEQFF TGTGCCAGCAGCTCCCCCAAGATCTCCTACAATGAGCAGTTCTTC
. TRBD1 TRBJ2-7 TRBV25-1 CASSDPGQGRVYEQYF TGTGCCAGCAGTGATCCCGGACAGGGTCGGGTCTACGAGCAGTACTTC
. . TRBJ2-2 TRBV19 CASSTLGSNTGELFF TGTGCCAGTAGTACACTGGGGTCTAACACCGGGGAGCTGTTTTTT
once TRBD2 TRBJ2-7 TRBV4-3 CASSKGLAGNYEQYF TGCGCCAGCAGCAAAGGACTAGCGGGGAACTACGAGCAGTACTTC
. . TRBJ2-5 TRBV5-1 CASSLDSRGPQETQYF TGCGCCAGCAGCTTGGATTCCAGGGGCCCGCAAGAGACCCAGTACTTC
few . TRBJ2-1 TRBV4-1 CASSQGLNRDSYNEQFF TGCGCCAGCAGCCAGGGTTTAAACAGGGACTCCTACAATGAGCAGTTCTTC
. . TRBJ2-3 TRBV7-9 CASSLGWGATDTQYF TGTGCCAGCAGCCTAGGGTGGGGGGCCACAGATACGCAGTATTTT
. . TRBJ1-3 TRBV4-3 CASSPEGDFSGNTIYF TGCGCCAGCAGCCCCGAGGGGGACTTCTCTGGAAACACCATATATTTT
. . TRBJ2-1 TRBV20-1 CSAYGGGEQFF TGCAGTGCTTACGGGGGAGGTGAGCAGTTCTTC
. . TRBJ2-7 TRBV27 CASSLSGALSEQYF TGTGCCAGCAGTTTATCAGGCGCCTTATCGGAGCAGTACTTC
. TRBD1 TRBJ1-5 TRBV7-2 CASSPPGTGVWDQPQHF TGTGCCAGCAGCCCACCCGGGACAGGGGTGTGGGATCAGCCCCAGCATTTT
. . TRBJ1-1 TRBV30 CAWSPGVNTEAFF TGTGCCTGGAGCCCGGGAGTGAACACTGAAGCTTTCTTT
. TRBD1 TRBJ1-1 TRBV28 CASSFFGPRGQDTEAFF TGTGCCAGCAGTTTTTTTGGACCCAGGGGGCAAGACACTGAAGCTTTCTTT
. TRBD2 TRBJ2-7 TRBV30 CAWSPGGYEQYF TGTGCCTGGAGTCCCGGGGGGTACGAGCAGTACTTC
few . TRBJ1-4 TRBV19 CASSNRDGNEKLFF TGTGCCAGTAGTAACCGGGACGGTAATGAAAAACTGTTTTTT
. TRBD1 TRBJ2-1 TRBV18 CASSPGQGGNEQFF TGTGCCAGCTCACCGGGACAGGGCGGCAATGAGCAGTTCTTC
. . TRBJ1-4 TRBV4-1 CASSQDRRKLFF TGCGCCAGCAGCCAAGATAGGAGGAAACTGTTTTTT
. TRBD2 TRBJ2-1 TRBV7-6 CASSLAGSFLSYNEQFF TGTGCCAGCAGCCTAGCGGGTTCTTTCCTCTCCTACAATGAGCAGTTCTTC
. TRBD2 TRBJ2-7 TRBV2 CASRPAGGPSYEQYF TGTGCCAGCAGGCCAGCGGGAGGGCCCTCCTACGAGCAGTACTTC
. . TRBJ2-1 TRBV21-1 CASSKAGTASRNEQFF TGTGCCAGCAGCAAGGCCGGGACGGCCTCACGCAATGAGCAGTTCTTC
. . TRBJ2-6 TRBV5-6 CASSRTNLGRANVLTF TGTGCCAGCAGCCGAACTAACCTTGGTAGGGCCAACGTCCTGACTTTC
. . TRBJ1-2 TRBV28 CASIPMGLNYGYTF TGTGCCAGCATTCCGATGGGCTTGAACTATGGCTACACCTTC
. . TRBJ2-7 TRBV20-1 CSARSGSEQYF TGCAGTGCTAGAAGTGGGTCCGAGCAGTACTTC
. . TRBJ2-3 TRBV29-1 CSVEEGKDTQYF TGCAGCGTTGAGGAGGGTAAAGATACGCAGTATTTT
once TRBD2 TRBJ2-2 TRBV13 CASSSTLTSVGELFF TGTGCCAGCAGCTCAACACTAACTAGCGTCGGGGAGCTGTTTTTT
. TRBD2 TRBJ2-7 TRBV6-6 CASSAMAGVYEQYF TGTGCCAGCAGTGCGATGGCGGGAGTCTACGAGCAGTACTTC
. . TRBJ2-7 TRBV5-1 CASSSATGTNEQYF TGCGCCAGCAGCTCCGCGACAGGGACTAACGAGCAGTACTTC
. TRBD1 TRBJ1-5 TRBV28 CASSYRGQFNQPQHF TGTGCCAGCAGTTACAGGGGGCAGTTTAATCAGCCCCAGCATTTT